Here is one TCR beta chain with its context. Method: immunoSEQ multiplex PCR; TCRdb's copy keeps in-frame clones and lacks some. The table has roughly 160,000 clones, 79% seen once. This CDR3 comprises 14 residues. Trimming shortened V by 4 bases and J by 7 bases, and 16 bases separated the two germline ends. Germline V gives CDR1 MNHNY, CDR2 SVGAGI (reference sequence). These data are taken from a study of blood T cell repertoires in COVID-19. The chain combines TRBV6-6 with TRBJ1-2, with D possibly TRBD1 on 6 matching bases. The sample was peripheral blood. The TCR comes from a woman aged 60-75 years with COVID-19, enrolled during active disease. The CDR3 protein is CASSWGGRGGGYTF. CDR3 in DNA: TGTGCCAGCAGTTGGGGGGGCAGAGGGGGTGGCTACACCTTC.